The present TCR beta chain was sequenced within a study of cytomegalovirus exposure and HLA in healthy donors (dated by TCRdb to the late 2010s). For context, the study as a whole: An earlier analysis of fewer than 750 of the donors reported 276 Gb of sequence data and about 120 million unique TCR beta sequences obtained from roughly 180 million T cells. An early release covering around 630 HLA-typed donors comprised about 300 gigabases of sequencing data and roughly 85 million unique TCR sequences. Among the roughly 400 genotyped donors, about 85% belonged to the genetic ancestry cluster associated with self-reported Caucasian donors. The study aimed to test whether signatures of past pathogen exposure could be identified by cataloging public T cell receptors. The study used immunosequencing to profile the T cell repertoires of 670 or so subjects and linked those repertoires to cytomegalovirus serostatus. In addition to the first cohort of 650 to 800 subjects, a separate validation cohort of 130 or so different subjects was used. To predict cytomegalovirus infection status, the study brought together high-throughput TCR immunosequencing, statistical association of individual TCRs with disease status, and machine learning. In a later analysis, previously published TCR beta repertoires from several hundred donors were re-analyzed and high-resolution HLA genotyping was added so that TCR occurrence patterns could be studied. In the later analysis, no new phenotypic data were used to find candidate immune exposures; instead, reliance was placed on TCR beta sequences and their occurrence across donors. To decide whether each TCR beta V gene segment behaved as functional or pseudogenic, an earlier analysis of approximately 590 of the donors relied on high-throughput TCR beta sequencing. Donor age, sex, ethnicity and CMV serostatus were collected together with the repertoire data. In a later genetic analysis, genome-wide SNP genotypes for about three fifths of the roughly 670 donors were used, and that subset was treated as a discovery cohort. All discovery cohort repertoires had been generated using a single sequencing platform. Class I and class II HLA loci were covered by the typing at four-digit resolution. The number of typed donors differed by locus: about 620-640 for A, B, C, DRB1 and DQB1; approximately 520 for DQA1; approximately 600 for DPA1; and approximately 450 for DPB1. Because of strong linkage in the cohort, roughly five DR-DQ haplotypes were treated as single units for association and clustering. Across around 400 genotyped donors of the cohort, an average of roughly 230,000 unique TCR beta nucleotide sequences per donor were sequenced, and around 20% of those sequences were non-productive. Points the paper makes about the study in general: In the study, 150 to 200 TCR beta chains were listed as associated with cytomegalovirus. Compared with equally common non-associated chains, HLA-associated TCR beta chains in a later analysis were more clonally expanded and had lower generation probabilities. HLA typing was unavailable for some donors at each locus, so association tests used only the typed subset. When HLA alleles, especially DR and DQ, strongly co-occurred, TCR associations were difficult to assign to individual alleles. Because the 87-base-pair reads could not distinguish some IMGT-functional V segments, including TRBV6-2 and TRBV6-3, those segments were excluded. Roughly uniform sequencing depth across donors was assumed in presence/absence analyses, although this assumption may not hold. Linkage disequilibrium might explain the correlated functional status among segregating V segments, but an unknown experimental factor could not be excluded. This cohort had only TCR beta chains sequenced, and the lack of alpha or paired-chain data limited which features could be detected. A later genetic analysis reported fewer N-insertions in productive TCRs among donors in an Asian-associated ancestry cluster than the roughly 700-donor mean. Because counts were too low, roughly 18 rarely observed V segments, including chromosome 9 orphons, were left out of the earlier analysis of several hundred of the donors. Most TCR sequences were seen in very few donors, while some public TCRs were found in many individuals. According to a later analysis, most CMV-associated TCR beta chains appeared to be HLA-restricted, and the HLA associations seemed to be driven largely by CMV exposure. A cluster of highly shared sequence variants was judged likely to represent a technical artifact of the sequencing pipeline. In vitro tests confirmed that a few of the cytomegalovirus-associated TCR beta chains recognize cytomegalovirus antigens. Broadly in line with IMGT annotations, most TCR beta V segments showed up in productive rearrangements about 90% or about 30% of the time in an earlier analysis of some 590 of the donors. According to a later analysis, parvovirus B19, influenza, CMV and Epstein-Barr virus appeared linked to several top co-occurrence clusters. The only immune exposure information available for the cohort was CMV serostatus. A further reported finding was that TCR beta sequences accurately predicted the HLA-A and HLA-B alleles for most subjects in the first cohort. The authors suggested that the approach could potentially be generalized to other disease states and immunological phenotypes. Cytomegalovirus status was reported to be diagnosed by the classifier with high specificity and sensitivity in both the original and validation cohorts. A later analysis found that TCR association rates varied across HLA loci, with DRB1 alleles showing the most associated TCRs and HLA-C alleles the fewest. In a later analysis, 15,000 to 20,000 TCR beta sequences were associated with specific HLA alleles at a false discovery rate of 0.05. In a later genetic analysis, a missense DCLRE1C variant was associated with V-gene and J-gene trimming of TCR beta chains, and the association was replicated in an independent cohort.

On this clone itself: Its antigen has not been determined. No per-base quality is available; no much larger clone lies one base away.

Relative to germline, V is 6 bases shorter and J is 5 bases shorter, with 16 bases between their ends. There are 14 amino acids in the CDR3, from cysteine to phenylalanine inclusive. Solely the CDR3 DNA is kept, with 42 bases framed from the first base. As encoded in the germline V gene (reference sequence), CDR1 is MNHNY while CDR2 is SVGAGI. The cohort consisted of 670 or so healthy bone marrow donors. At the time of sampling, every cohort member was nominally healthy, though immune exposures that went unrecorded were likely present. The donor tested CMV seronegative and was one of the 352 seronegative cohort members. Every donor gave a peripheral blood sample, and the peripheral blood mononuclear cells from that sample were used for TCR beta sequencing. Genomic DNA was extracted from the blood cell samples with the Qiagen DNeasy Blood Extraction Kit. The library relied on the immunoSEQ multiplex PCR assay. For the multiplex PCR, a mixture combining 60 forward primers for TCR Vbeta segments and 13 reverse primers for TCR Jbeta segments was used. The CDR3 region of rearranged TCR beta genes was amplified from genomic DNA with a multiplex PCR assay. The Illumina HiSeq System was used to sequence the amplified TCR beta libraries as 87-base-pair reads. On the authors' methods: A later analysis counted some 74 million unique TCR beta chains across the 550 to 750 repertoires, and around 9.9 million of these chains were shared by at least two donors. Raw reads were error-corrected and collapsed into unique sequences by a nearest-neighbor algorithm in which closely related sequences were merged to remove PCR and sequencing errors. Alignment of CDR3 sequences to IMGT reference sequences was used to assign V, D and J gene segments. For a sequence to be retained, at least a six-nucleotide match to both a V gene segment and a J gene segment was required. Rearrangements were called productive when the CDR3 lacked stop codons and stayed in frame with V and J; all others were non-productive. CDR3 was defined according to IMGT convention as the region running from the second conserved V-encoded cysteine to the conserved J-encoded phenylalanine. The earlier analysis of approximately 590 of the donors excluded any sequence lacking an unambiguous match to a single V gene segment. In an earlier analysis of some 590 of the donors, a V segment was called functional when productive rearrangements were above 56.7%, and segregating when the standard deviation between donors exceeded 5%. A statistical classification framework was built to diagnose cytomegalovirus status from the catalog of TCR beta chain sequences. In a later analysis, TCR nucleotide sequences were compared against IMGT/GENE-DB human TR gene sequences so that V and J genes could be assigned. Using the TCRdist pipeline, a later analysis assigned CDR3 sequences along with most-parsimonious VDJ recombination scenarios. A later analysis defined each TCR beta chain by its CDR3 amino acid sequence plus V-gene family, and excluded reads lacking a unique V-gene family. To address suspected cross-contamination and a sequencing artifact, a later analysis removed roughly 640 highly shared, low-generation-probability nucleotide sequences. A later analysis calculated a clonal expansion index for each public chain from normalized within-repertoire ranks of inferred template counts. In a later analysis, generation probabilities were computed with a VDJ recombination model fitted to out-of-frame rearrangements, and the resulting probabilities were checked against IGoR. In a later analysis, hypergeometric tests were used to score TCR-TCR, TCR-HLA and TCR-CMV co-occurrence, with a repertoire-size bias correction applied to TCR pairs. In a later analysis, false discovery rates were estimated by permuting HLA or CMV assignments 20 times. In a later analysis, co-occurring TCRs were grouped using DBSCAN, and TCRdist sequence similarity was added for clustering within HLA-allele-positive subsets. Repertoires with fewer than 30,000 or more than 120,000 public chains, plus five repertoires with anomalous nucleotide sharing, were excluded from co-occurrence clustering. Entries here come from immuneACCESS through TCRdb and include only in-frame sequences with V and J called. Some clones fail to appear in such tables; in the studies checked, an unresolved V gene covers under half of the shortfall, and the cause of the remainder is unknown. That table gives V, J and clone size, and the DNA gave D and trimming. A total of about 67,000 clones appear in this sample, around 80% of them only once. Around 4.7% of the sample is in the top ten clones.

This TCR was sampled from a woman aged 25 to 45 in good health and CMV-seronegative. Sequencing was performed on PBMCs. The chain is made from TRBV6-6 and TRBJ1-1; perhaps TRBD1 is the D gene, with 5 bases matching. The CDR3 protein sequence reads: CASSQGGGGTEAFF. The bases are TGTGCCAGCAGCCAAGGCGGGGGTGGGACTGAAGCTTTCTTT.